A single sample is the source of the 28 T cell receptor beta chains below, sequenced in a study of blood T cell repertoires in COVID-19. This table comes from immunoSEQ multiplex PCR, and its TCRdb copy is limited to in-frame clones, with some not included. The data show about 300,000 clones, about 81% seen once. The sequenced sample consisted of peripheral blood. The receptors were sampled from a human donor with COVID-19, enrolled during active disease. The donor label of this sample is uncertain.

The V gene is TRBV19, the J gene TRBJ1-5; 7 nucleotides agree with TRBD1. This CDR3 contains 15 residues. Germline V gene sequence: CDR1 LNHDA, CDR2 SQIVND (reference sequence). J lost 4 bases, V lost 5 bases, and 8 bases had no gene match. The CDR3 region is CASSGTGASNQPQHF. The CDR3 region has the DNA TGTGCCAGTAGTGGAACAGGGGCGTCGAATCAGCCCCAGCATTTT.

This chain links TRBV5-4 with TRBJ2-1; tentative D call: TRBD2 (5 bases). The germline V and J ends were trimmed by 2 bases and 3 bases, with 12 bases remaining between them. CDR3 length: 15 amino acids. Germline loops: CDR1 SGHNT, CDR2 YYREEE (reference sequence). The CDR3 DNA follows: TGTGCCAGCAGCTTCGAACCCGAGGGCTACAATGAGCAGTTCTTC. It codes for CASSFEPEGYNEQFF.

The genes are TRBV18 and TRBJ2-3; 8 nucleotides agree with TRBD2. The CDR3 has 16 residues. Germline lookup yields CDR1 KGHSH and CDR2 LQKENI. V dropped 4 bases and J dropped 3; count of bases not matched to a gene: 9. The CDR3 DNA reads as TGTGCCAGCTCACTGGATGTCAGCGGGAGAACAGATACGCAGTATTTT. It translates to CASSLDVSGRTDTQYF.

This clone was found once. The rearrangement joins TRBV27 to TRBJ2-1; D might be TRBD2 (5 bases). The CDR3 is 14 residues long. In germline, CDR1 is MNHEY, CDR2 SMNVEV (reference sequence). Trimming left V 3 bases short and J 3 bases short, with 9 bases between. The DNA of the CDR3 is TGTGCCAGCAGTTTGAGGGAAGTCTACAATGAGCAGTTCTTC. Translation gives CASSLREVYNEQFF.

The rearrangement joins TRBV19 to TRBJ2-1; a weak D match, TRBD1 (6 bases). The V end lost 1 base, the J end lost 12 bases, and 16 bases lay between the germline ends. The CDR3 has 14 residues. Germline V gene sequence: CDR1 LNHDA, CDR2 SQIVND (reference sequence). The CDR3 DNA sequence: TGTGCCAGTAGTATAGGCTCAAGACAGGCCCTGCAGTTCTTC. Its translation is CASSIGSRQALQFF.

To note about this clone: Other DNA sequences in the same sample also yield this CDR3. The V gene is TRBV6-5, the J gene TRBJ2-3, with 7 bases matching TRBD2. This CDR3 is 13 amino acids long. The V gene's germline CDR1 is MNHEY and CDR2 SVGAGI. The junction had 3 bases not matched to a gene; V was cut back by 8 bases and J by 1 base. The CDR3 DNA reads TGTGCCAGCCGACTAGCAGGCACAGATACGCAGTATTTT. It is translated as CASRLAGTDTQYF.

In its sample, this clone was seen a few times. The CDR3 coding sequence is TGTGCCTGGAGTGTGGCAGGATTTACCTACGAGCAGTACTTC. The encoded protein is CAWSVAGFTYEQYF. The chain uses TRBV30 and TRBJ2-7; no reliable D call. CDR1 is GTSNPN, CDR2 SVGIG, per germline (reference sequence). V was pared by 0 bases and J by 2 bases, with 11 bases between. The CDR3 covers 14 residues.

The rearrangement joins TRBV24-1 to TRBJ2-1; D call uncertain. Germline assignment: CDR1 KGHDR and CDR2 SFDVKD. The V gene lost 4 bases and the J gene lost 4 bases, with 7 bases spanning the gap. The length of the CDR3 is 13 residues. CDR3 loop: CATSERGYNEQFF. CDR3 bases: TGTGCCACCAGTGAACGAGGATACAATGAGCAGTTCTTC.

The gene calls are TRBV28 and TRBJ1-5; no reliable D call. Trimming cost V 3 bases and J 3 bases, with 15 bases left between them. Germline V gives CDR1 MDHEN, CDR2 SYDVKM. This CDR3 spans 16 amino acids. CDR3 DNA: TGTGCCAGCAGTTTTGCGGCGGGAAGTTTCAATCAGCCCCAGCATTTT. It specifies CASSFAAGSFNQPQHF.

This chain joins TRBV11-2 and TRBJ2-7; unclear D gene. The CDR3 runs 15 residues. V was trimmed by 3 bases and J by 3 bases, leaving 15 bases between them. Germline-derived CDR1 and CDR2 are SGHAT and FQNNGV. The chain's CDR3 is CASSLNAGPRYEQYF. CDR3 DNA: TGTGCCAGCAGCTTGAATGCAGGCCCCCGCTACGAGCAGTACTTC.

V and J are TRBV12-3 or TRBV12-4 and TRBJ2-7, with TRBD2 identical over 7 bases. The ends lost 6 bases at V and 4 bases at J; junction bases unmatched: 3. This CDR3 has 12 amino acids. The chain's CDR3 is CASSDGGYEQYF. For the CDR3, the DNA is TGTGCCAGCAGCGACGGGGGGTACGAGCAGTACTTC.

The V and J genes are TRBV27 and TRBJ1-1; D is possibly TRBD1 (5 bases). Per germline, CDR1 MNHEY and CDR2 SMNVEV (reference sequence). The V end was cut by 3 bases, the J end by 5 bases, with 13 bases between. This CDR3 is 14 amino acids long. The CDR3 loop reads CASSFSREGTEAFF. The CDR3 DNA is TGTGCCAGCAGTTTCTCCAGGGAAGGGACTGAAGCTTTCTTT.

The V and J genes are TRBV7-3 and TRBJ2-1; tentative D call: TRBD1 (5 bases). Per the germline V gene, CDR1 is SGHTA and CDR2 is FQGTGA. CDR3 length: 17 residues. V lost 1 base, J lost 3 bases, and 16 bases lay in between. The CDR3 sequence is CASSLSLQAGNYNEQFF. DNA for the CDR3: TGTGCCAGCAGCTTAAGCCTACAGGCAGGGAACTACAATGAGCAGTTCTTC.

V and J are TRBV28 and TRBJ2-5, with 7 nucleotides matching TRBD2. Germline-derived CDR1 and CDR2 are MDHEN and SYDVKM. V shed 0 bases, J shed 2 bases, and the junction held 6 bases outside the gene matches. The CDR3 totals 16 residues. The CDR3 protein is CASSLWSSGVQETQYF. DNA of the CDR3: TGTGCCAGCAGTTTATGGTCCAGCGGGGTTCAAGAGACCCAGTACTTC.

V and J are TRBV11-2 and TRBJ2-3; weak D call: TRBD2 (5 bases). In germline, CDR1 is SGHAT, CDR2 FQNNGV. V dropped 5 bases and J dropped 0 bases, with 18 bases sitting between them. The CDR3 spans 17 residues. The CDR3 is CASSPSPLGSSTDTQYF. The CDR3 nucleotides read TGTGCCAGCAGCCCTAGCCCTTTGGGCTCGAGCACAGATACGCAGTATTTT.

The chain has TRBV11-2 and TRBJ1-6; 7 bases align to TRBD1. Germline CDR1 and CDR2: SGHAT and FQNNGV. The CDR3 sequence is 14 residues long. The V and J ends lost 2 bases and 8 bases, in that order; junction bases with no gene match: 3. The CDR3 DNA sequence: TGTGCCAGCAGCTTAAGGGGGACAGATTCACCCCTCCACTTT. It is translated as CASSLRGTDSPLHF.

This chain joins TRBV3-1 (or the pseudogene TRBV3-2) and TRBJ1-2, with a weak D call TRBD1 (5 bases). Per the germline V gene, CDR1 is LGHDT and CDR2 is YNNKEL (reference sequence). The CDR3 has 12 residues. V was cut by 1 base and J by 7 bases, with 7 bases left in between. The CDR3 here is CASSQVGGGYTF. The CDR3 coding sequence is TGTGCCAGCAGCCAAGTGGGGGGTGGCTACACCTTC.

In DNA, the CDR3 is TGCAGCGTCCTCGAGGCGGGGGGCCTAGGGCAGCCCCAGCATTTT. The encoded protein is CSVLEAGGLGQPQHF. The genes are TRBV29-1 and TRBJ1-5; D is possibly TRBD1 (6 bases). V lost 6 bases, J lost 7 bases, and 22 bases lay in between. CDR3 length: 15 residues. CDR1 SQVTM and CDR2 ANQGSEA come from the germline V gene.

The rearrangement joins TRBV2 to TRBJ1-2; D ambiguous. V was cut by 5 bases and J by 4 bases, with 20 bases left in between. The CDR3 consists of 16 residues. The germline V gene has CDR1 SNHLY and CDR2 FYNNEI. The CDR3 protein is CASSKGAVSPFYGYTF. In DNA form, the CDR3 reads TGTGCCAGCAGTAAGGGAGCGGTAAGCCCCTTCTATGGCTACACCTTC.

A few counts support this clone. This chain connects TRBV7-2 to TRBJ2-2, with a possible D match to TRBD2 (5 bases). Germline CDR1 and CDR2: SGHTA and FQGNSA. Trimming took off 6 bases at V and 1 base at J, with 12 bases between the two ends. The CDR3 sequence is 15 residues long. This CDR3 reads CASSPLRGNTGELFF. The CDR3 nucleotides read TGTGCCAGCAGTCCTCTCCGGGGGAACACCGGGGAGCTGTTTTTT.

The chain joins TRBV19 to TRBJ2-1, with TRBD2 identical over 13 bases. The V and J ends lost 9 bases and 9 bases, in that order; junction bases with no gene match: 26. There are 20 residues in the CDR3. Germline CDR1 LNHDA, CDR2 SQIVND (reference sequence). The CDR3 bases are TGTGCCAGCGACGGACTAGCGGGAGTGGGAGCTTCTCACACAACCGGTGAGCAGTTCTTC. Its protein product is CASDGLAGVGASHTTGEQFF.

CDR3 nucleotides: TGTGCCAGCAGCGCCGATGAGAGCGGGAGAGGCAATGAGCAGTTCTTC. This encodes CASSADESGRGNEQFF. The chain joins TRBV7-9 to TRBJ2-1, with 8 bases that match TRBD2. The CDR3 runs 16 residues. The germline V gene has CDR1 SEHNR and CDR2 FQNEAQ (reference sequence). Trimming at V came to 5 bases and at J to 6 bases, leaving 12 bases not matched to a gene.

The V gene is TRBV2, the J gene TRBJ2-7; 7 nucleotides match TRBD2. Germline CDR1 SNHLY, CDR2 FYNNEI. Germline trimming cut 8 bases from V and 3 bases from J; bases unmatched to any gene: 7. The CDR3 contains 13 residues. This chain's CDR3 is CASASGDYYEQYF. As DNA, the CDR3 is TGTGCCAGCGCCAGCGGGGACTACTACGAGCAGTACTTC.

The rearrangement links TRBV6-5 to TRBJ1-2; TRBD1 agrees at 11 bases. After removal of 8 bases from V and 5 bases from J, the junction contained 7 bases not matched to a gene. This CDR3 is 14 amino acids long. In germline, CDR1 is MNHEY, CDR2 SVGAGI. The CDR3, as DNA: TGTGCCAGCCGACCAGGACAGGGGGCTTATGGCTACACCTTC. It is translated as CASRPGQGAYGYTF.

This clone was detected once. The chain carries TRBV6-5 and TRBJ2-7; no definite D call. This CDR3 spans 12 amino acids. V shed 6 bases and J shed 3 bases, with 9 bases lying between them. The germline CDR1 and CDR2 sequences are MNHEY and SVGAGI. CDR3: CASSPPGYEQYF. The CDR3 coding sequence is TGTGCCAGCAGCCCGCCCGGCTACGAGCAGTACTTC.

This clone was detected a few times. The gene calls are TRBV6-2 or TRBV6-3 and TRBJ2-5, with TRBD2 identical over 10 bases. There are 16 residues in the CDR3. Losses at the gene ends were 2 bases for V and 3 bases for J; bases not matched to a gene: 6. The germline V gene has CDR1 MNHEY and CDR2 SVGEGT. The CDR3 reads CASSYPSLAGEETQYF. As DNA, the CDR3 is TGTGCCAGCAGTTACCCCTCCCTAGCGGGAGAAGAGACCCAGTACTTC.

V and J are TRBV7-2 and TRBJ2-7; D ambiguous. This CDR3 is 13 amino acids long. Trimming pared 3 bases from V and 2 bases from J, leaving 8 bases between. Germline CDR1 and CDR2: SGHTA and FQGNSA. CDR3 sequence (DNA): TGTGCCAGCAGCTTTGGTGAGACCTACGAGCAGTACTTC. This codes for CASSFGETYEQYF.

V and J are TRBV30 and TRBJ2-7; TRBD2 might be the D (6 bases). The ends were cut back, 4 bases at V and 4 bases at J, with 23 bases in the middle. Germline CDR1 reads GTSNPN; CDR2 reads SVGIG (reference sequence). The CDR3 runs to 16 residues. Here the CDR3 reads CAWKSGGGLVGYEQYF. The CDR3 DNA reads TGTGCCTGGAAGAGTGGGGGAGGCCTCGTGGGGTACGAGCAGTACTTC.